This TCR beta chain is drawn from a study of tumor and adjacent non-tumor tissue in lung cancer. Study-level background: The cohort had about a dozen adenocarcinoma, a couple of squamous cell and 1 small cell patients.

Comment on this clonotype: Its matching antigen is unknown. The missing conserved phenylalanine or tryptophan at the end of this CDR3 makes a read error likely.

Overall study results and limits: Patients with more diverse tumor TCRs had worse survival. Normal lung showed higher cumulative top 100 clone frequency than tumor.

Three rounds of nested PCR, following a modified ARM-PCR protocol, produced the TCRbeta library. MiXCR, run by TCRdb on the multiplex PCR reads, gives a single entry per CDR3 protein. This repertoire shows 71,000 or so distinct CDR3 sequences, roughly 80% found once; its top ten account for about an eighth. The CDR3 totals 15 residues. Looked up from germline, CDR1 is SGHAT and CDR2 is FQNNGV. RNA was extracted from bulk tissue without any cell sorting. Chemotherapy-naive patients with new lung cancer underwent thoracic surgery in China, August–late 2014. This sequence joins TRBV11-2 and TRBJ2-7; no reliable D call. This receptor was taken from a woman between 50 and 59 years old with non-small cell lung cancer. Sequencing was performed on lung tumor tissue. The CDR3 loop reads CASSLGMDISYEQYI. The DNA for the CDR3 is TGTGCCAGCAGCCTGGGCATGGATATCTCCTATGAGCAGTACATC.